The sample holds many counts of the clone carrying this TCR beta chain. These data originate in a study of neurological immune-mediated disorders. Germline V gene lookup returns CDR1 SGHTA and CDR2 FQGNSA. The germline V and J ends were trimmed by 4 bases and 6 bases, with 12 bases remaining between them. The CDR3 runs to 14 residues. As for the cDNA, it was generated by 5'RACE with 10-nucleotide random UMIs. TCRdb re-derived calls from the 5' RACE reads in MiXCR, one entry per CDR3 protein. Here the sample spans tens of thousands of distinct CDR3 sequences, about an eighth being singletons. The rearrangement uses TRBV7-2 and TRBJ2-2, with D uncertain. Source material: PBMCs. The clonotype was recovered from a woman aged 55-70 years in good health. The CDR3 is CASSSSVGPGELFF. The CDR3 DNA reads TGTGCCAGCAGCTCAAGCGTAGGTCCCGGGGAGCTGTTTTTT.